These 10 T cell receptor beta chains originate from one sample sequenced in a study of T cells after yellow fever vaccination. TCRdb ran MiXCR on the 5' RACE reads and lists one entry per CDR3 protein. In the table there are 250,000 to 300,000 distinct CDR3 sequences, 10% to 15% of which are singletons. Sequencing was performed on CD4+ T cells sorted from PBMCs, taken 45 days after the yellow fever booster vaccination. These receptors were collected from a man aged 25 to 45 who received the YFV17D yellow fever vaccine.

This sequence joins TRBV7-2 and TRBJ1-1; tentatively, D is TRBD1 (5 bases). The CDR3 spans 15 residues. Germline V gene sequence: CDR1 SGHTA, CDR2 FQGNSA. Trimming took off 5 bases at V and 0 bases at J, with 13 bases between the two ends. The CDR3: CASSRRTPMNTEAFF. CDR3 nucleotide sequence: TGTGCCAGCAGCCGAAGGACACCTATGAACACTGAAGCTTTCTTT.

This clonotype was observed a handful of times. V usage is TRBV27 and J usage is TRBJ2-1; no reliable D call. Trimming shortened V by 5 bases and J by 1 base, and 12 bases separated the two germline ends. From germline, CDR1 is MNHEY and CDR2 SMNVEV (reference sequence). This CDR3 region has 15 residues. As DNA, the CDR3 is TGTGCCAGCAGTCCTAAAACCGGGTCCTACAATGAGCAGTTCTTC. This gives the protein CASSPKTGSYNEQFF.

The chain is built from TRBV19 and TRBJ1-1; D is undetermined. Germline V gene lookup returns CDR1 LNHDA and CDR2 SQIVND (reference sequence). V lost 1 base to trimming and J lost 3 bases, with 6 bases between them. This CDR3 spans 13 amino acids. The CDR3 sequence: CASSIGPDTEAFF. As DNA, the CDR3 is TGTGCCAGTAGTATAGGCCCCGACACTGAAGCTTTCTTT.

The V gene is TRBV7-9, the J gene TRBJ2-7, with 9 positions matching TRBD1. CDR3 length equals 14 residues. V lost 5 bases and J lost 4; bases outside the gene matches: 6. Germline V gene data show CDR1 as SEHNR and CDR2 as FQNEAQ (reference sequence). This CDR3 reads CASSVRDRVYEQYF. The DNA for the CDR3 is TGTGCCAGCAGCGTCCGGGACAGGGTTTACGAGCAGTACTTC.

The sample holds many counts of this clonotype. The chain uses TRBV15 and TRBJ2-2, with 9 bases that match TRBD1. Trimming cost V 2 bases and J 1 base; bases outside gene matches: 5. CDR3 length: 17 amino acids. The V gene's germline CDR1 is LNHNV and CDR2 YYDKDF (reference sequence). In DNA, the CDR3 is TGTGCCACCAGCAGATACCCGGGACAGGGGAACACCGGGGAGCTGTTTTTT. Amino acid sequence: CATSRYPGQGNTGELFF.

The chain joins TRBV27 to TRBJ2-1; 8 nucleotides agree with TRBD1. Germline assignment: CDR1 MNHEY and CDR2 SMNVEV (reference sequence). V shed 3 bases and J 7 bases; nucleotides not matched to a gene: 11. The CDR3 is 16 residues long. CDR3 sequence (DNA): TGTGCCAGCAGTTTCGACAGGGGTGGAACCAGTAATGAGCAGTTCTTC. Amino acids: CASSFDRGGTSNEQFF.

This clonotype was seen a handful of times. The gene calls are TRBV28 and TRBJ2-3, with a tentative D call TRBD1 (5 bases). Trimming pared 6 bases from V and 4 bases from J, leaving 14 bases between. Germline V gives CDR1 MDHEN, CDR2 SYDVKM. The CDR3 spans 14 residues. The CDR3 DNA reads TGTGCCAGCAGCAATACTGGGGCAGCAGATACGCAGTATTTT. Amino acid sequence: CASSNTGAADTQYF.

This clonotype was seen many times. J is TRBJ2-3 and V is TRBV25-1, with TRBD1 as a possible D gene (6 bases). This CDR3 has 14 amino acids. Trimming left V 4 bases short and J 2 bases short, with 10 bases between. CDR1 and CDR2 (germline): MGHDK, SYGVNS. CDR3 sequence (DNA): TGTGCCAGCAGTGGAGGACAGAACACAGATACGCAGTATTTT. It encodes CASSGGQNTDTQYF.

This clonotype was detected only a few times. The chain joins TRBV7-9 to TRBJ2-3; 8 bases line up with TRBD2. Trimming at V came to 3 bases and at J to 2 bases, leaving 7 bases not matched to a gene. Germline V gene lookup returns CDR1 SEHNR and CDR2 FQNEAQ (reference sequence). The CDR3 runs to 16 residues. The CDR3 region has the DNA TGTGCCAGCAGCTTTAAGGCTAGCGGGCTCACAGATACGCAGTATTTT. Translation: CASSFKASGLTDTQYF.

This clonotype was seen more than once but under ten times. This chain joins TRBV10-3 and TRBJ2-7, with a possible D match to TRBD1 (5 bases). Germline V gene data show CDR1 as ENHRY and CDR2 as SYGVKD. Trimming pared 6 bases from V and 3 bases from J, leaving 6 bases between. The CDR3 sequence is 11 residues long. CDR3 DNA: TGTGCCATCAGGGACAACTACGAGCAGTACTTC. Translation: CAIRDNYEQYF.